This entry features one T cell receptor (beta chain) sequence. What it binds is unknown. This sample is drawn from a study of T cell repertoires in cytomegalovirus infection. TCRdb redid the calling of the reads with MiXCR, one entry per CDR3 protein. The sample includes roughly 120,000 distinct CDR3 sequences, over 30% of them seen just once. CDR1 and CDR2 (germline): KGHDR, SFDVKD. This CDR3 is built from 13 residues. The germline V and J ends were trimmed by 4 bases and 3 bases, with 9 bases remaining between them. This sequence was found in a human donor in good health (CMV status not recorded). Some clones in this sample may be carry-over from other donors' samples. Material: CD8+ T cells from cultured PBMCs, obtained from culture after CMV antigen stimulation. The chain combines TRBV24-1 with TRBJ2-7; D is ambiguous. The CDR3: CATSDSAIYEQYF. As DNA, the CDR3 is TGTGCCACCAGTGACTCAGCCATCTACGAGCAGTACTTC.